This T cell receptor (beta chain) appears in the sequencing data of a study of cytomegalovirus exposure and HLA in healthy donors. Trimming pared 4 bases from V and 5 bases from J, leaving 25 bases between. This CDR3 region has 17 residues. Per germline, CDR1 SGHNT and CDR2 YYREEE (reference sequence). A multiplex PCR was run with 60 Vbeta primers and 13 Jbeta primers. Using immunoSEQ multiplex PCR, the repertoire was profiled, and TCRdb retains in-frame clones only, with some absent. The data show 150,000 to 200,000 clones, approximately 73% seen once. Study-level findings and limits: The study dropped some indistinguishable V segments, TRBV6-2 and TRBV6-3 among them. The study listed roughly 160 cytomegalovirus-associated TCR beta chains. Diagnosis of cytomegalovirus status made by the classifier reportedly showed high specificity and sensitivity. With later analysis, a missense DCLRE1C variant became linked to TCR beta V- and J-gene trimming.

In the case of this clone: Its antigen remains unidentified.

V gene TRBV5-4 combines with J gene TRBJ2-7, with D tentatively TRBD1 (6 bases). The sequencing sample was made of PBMCs. The clonotype was recovered from a woman younger than 30 in good health and CMV-seropositive. CDR3 sequence reads: CASSLGQLPGAPHEQYF. The CDR3 region has the DNA TGTGCCAGCAGCCTCGGACAGCTACCCGGTGCCCCTCACGAGCAGTACTTC.